Listed below are T cell receptor beta chains from one sample, sequenced in a study of blood T cells in healthy people across ages. TCRdb passed the 5' RACE reads through MiXCR, listing each CDR3 protein once. In the table there are about 780,000 distinct CDR3 sequences, 20% to 30% of which are singletons. The same specimen was also included in a second study, on T cells of mothers and their children.

Source material: blood. All receptors come from a boy aged 5-17 years in good health. Each CDR3 is given with its conserved first and last residue. D genes are given only for firm matches. Size is omitted from some rows. Given values are once, few, many or a class for expanded clones.

CDR3aa: CASSSHSSGETNEKLFF
CDR3nt: TGTGCCAGCAGTTCCCACTCATCTGGGGAAACTAATGAAAAACTGTTTTTT
j_gene: TRBJ1-4
abundance: few
v_gene: TRBV6-5
d_gene: .

CDR3aa: CASSPGLADTEAFF
CDR3nt: TGTGCCAGCAGTCCCGGACTAGCAGACACTGAAGCTTTCTTT
j_gene: TRBJ1-1
abundance: few
v_gene: TRBV12-3/TRBV12-4
d_gene: .

CDR3aa: CSAGGASYNERFF
CDR3nt: TGCAGCGCCGGGGGAGCCTCCTACAATGAGCGGTTCTTC
j_gene: TRBJ2-1
abundance: .
v_gene: TRBV29-1
d_gene: .

CDR3aa: CASSPRDRDDEQYF
CDR3nt: TGTGCCAGCTCACCCCGGGACAGGGACGACGAGCAGTACTTC
j_gene: TRBJ2-7
abundance: few
v_gene: TRBV18
d_gene: TRBD1

CDR3aa: CATSTSGGIGGDTQYF
CDR3nt: TGTGCCACCTCGACTAGCGGGGGCATAGGGGGAGATACGCAGTATTTT
j_gene: TRBJ2-3
abundance: few
v_gene: TRBV24-1
d_gene: TRBD2

CDR3aa: CASNLRRTSLDEQYF
CDR3nt: TGTGCCAGCAACCTTAGACGGACTAGCCTTGACGAGCAGTACTTC
j_gene: TRBJ2-7
abundance: .
v_gene: TRBV5-5
d_gene: TRBD2

CDR3aa: CASNAPGQGMNTEAFF
CDR3nt: TGTGCCAGCAACGCACCGGGACAGGGCATGAACACTGAAGCTTTCTTT
j_gene: TRBJ1-1
abundance: .
v_gene: TRBV6-6
d_gene: TRBD1

CDR3aa: CASSPRAGDKETQYF
CDR3nt: TGTGCCAGCAGCCCCCGGGCAGGGGATAAAGAGACCCAGTACTTC
j_gene: TRBJ2-5
abundance: .
v_gene: TRBV7-7
d_gene: .

CDR3aa: CASSSPIPNEQFF
CDR3nt: TGTGCCAGCAGCTCCCCGATCCCCAATGAGCAGTTCTTC
j_gene: TRBJ2-1
abundance: .
v_gene: TRBV7-2
d_gene: .

CDR3aa: CASSYGLLEGYTF
CDR3nt: TGTGCCAGCAGTTACGGGCTCCTGGAGGGCTACACCTTC
j_gene: TRBJ1-2
abundance: few
v_gene: TRBV7-9
d_gene: .

CDR3aa: CASSPDRWAEKLFF
CDR3nt: TGTGCCAGCAGTCCGGACCGGTGGGCTGAAAAACTGTTTTTT
j_gene: TRBJ1-4
abundance: many
v_gene: TRBV12-3/TRBV12-4
d_gene: .

CDR3aa: CASSFSGDGELFF
CDR3nt: TGCGCCAGCAGCTTTAGTGGTGACGGGGAGCTGTTTTTT
j_gene: TRBJ2-2
abundance: many
v_gene: TRBV5-1
d_gene: .

CDR3aa: CATSRISGTGYGYTF
CDR3nt: TGTGCCACCAGCAGAATTTCCGGGACGGGGTATGGCTACACCTTC
j_gene: TRBJ1-2
abundance: .
v_gene: TRBV15
d_gene: .

CDR3aa: CASSVEGRGEQFF
CDR3nt: TGTGCCAGCAGCGTAGAAGGAAGGGGGGAGCAGTTCTTC
j_gene: TRBJ2-1
abundance: .
v_gene: TRBV9
d_gene: .

CDR3aa: CASSILAGGFGNEQFF
CDR3nt: TGTGCCAGCAGTATCTTAGCGGGGGGGTTCGGGAATGAGCAGTTCTTC
j_gene: TRBJ2-1
abundance: few
v_gene: TRBV27
d_gene: TRBD2

CDR3aa: CASHNEKLFF
CDR3nt: TGTGCCAGTCATAATGAAAAACTGTTTTTT
j_gene: TRBJ1-4
abundance: .
v_gene: TRBV2
d_gene: .

CDR3aa: CASSNPRAPRFNYGYTF
CDR3nt: TGTGCCAGCAGCAACCCCCGGGCCCCGAGATTTAACTATGGCTACACCTTC
j_gene: TRBJ1-2
abundance: few
v_gene: TRBV7-2
d_gene: .

CDR3aa: CATANRGDIQYF
CDR3nt: TGTGCCACCGCAAACAGGGGGGACATTCAGTACTTC
j_gene: TRBJ2-4
abundance: once
v_gene: TRBV6-6
d_gene: TRBD1

CDR3aa: CATMLWGPQETQYF
CDR3nt: TGTGCCACCATGCTCTGGGGCCCGCAAGAGACCCAGTACTTC
j_gene: TRBJ2-5
abundance: .
v_gene: TRBV15
d_gene: .

CDR3aa: CASSYGAGNVQYF
CDR3nt: TGTGCCAGCAGCTACGGGGCGGGAAACGTTCAGTACTTC
j_gene: TRBJ2-4
abundance: few
v_gene: TRBV12-3/TRBV12-4
d_gene: .

CDR3aa: CASSQENRGTKDTQYF
CDR3nt: TGCGCCAGCAGCCAAGAAAATCGAGGGACAAAAGATACGCAGTATTTT
j_gene: TRBJ2-3
abundance: few
v_gene: TRBV4-1
d_gene: .

CDR3aa: CSARGLGGGYTF
CDR3nt: TGCAGTGCTAGAGGGTTGGGTGGTGGCTACACCTTC
j_gene: TRBJ1-2
abundance: few
v_gene: TRBV20-1
d_gene: .

CDR3aa: CASSLTGLSSYNEQFF
CDR3nt: TGTGCCAGCAGCTTAACAGGTCTGAGCTCCTACAATGAGCAGTTCTTC
j_gene: TRBJ2-1
abundance: .
v_gene: TRBV7-3
d_gene: .

CDR3aa: CASSYGQGDSPLHF
CDR3nt: TGTGCCAGCAGTTACGGGCAGGGGGATTCACCCCTCCACTTT
j_gene: TRBJ1-6
abundance: few
v_gene: TRBV6-5
d_gene: TRBD1

CDR3aa: CASSLEGGQGTYEQYF
CDR3nt: TGCGCCAGCAGCTTGGAGGGGGGACAGGGAACCTACGAGCAGTACTTC
j_gene: TRBJ2-7
abundance: many
v_gene: TRBV5-1
d_gene: TRBD1

CDR3aa: CASSLERNPQETQYF
CDR3nt: TGTGCCAGCAGCTTGGAAAGGAACCCCCAAGAGACCCAGTACTTC
j_gene: TRBJ2-5
abundance: few
v_gene: TRBV5-6
d_gene: .

CDR3aa: CASSLSPGSGNTIYF
CDR3nt: TGTGCCAGCAGCCTAAGTCCGGGCTCTGGAAACACCATATATTTT
j_gene: TRBJ1-3
abundance: few
v_gene: TRBV11-2
d_gene: .

CDR3aa: CASSGRRWQDERPTSGNTIYF
CDR3nt: TGCGCCAGCAGCGGACGTCGTTGGCAGGACGAGAGACCCACCTCTGGAAACACCATATATTTT
j_gene: TRBJ1-3
abundance: .
v_gene: TRBV5-1
d_gene: .

CDR3aa: CASSTTPDREETQYF
CDR3nt: TGCGCCAGCAGTACAACACCGGACAGGGAAGAGACCCAGTACTTC
j_gene: TRBJ2-5
abundance: many
v_gene: TRBV10-2
d_gene: TRBD1

CDR3aa: CASSPKSGQGIHEQYF
CDR3nt: TGCGCCAGCAGCCCTAAGTCCGGACAGGGGATCCACGAGCAGTACTTC
j_gene: TRBJ2-7
abundance: .
v_gene: TRBV5-1
d_gene: TRBD1

CDR3aa: CASRPWDTPNYGYTF
CDR3nt: TGTGCCAGCCGACCCTGGGACACTCCTAACTATGGCTACACCTTC
j_gene: TRBJ1-2
abundance: few
v_gene: TRBV7-9
d_gene: .

CDR3aa: CASSSRTGGRETQYF
CDR3nt: TGTGCCAGCAGCTCACGGACAGGGGGCAGGGAGACCCAGTACTTC
j_gene: TRBJ2-5
abundance: .
v_gene: TRBV7-9
d_gene: TRBD1

CDR3aa: CASSSSRGRGYGYTF
CDR3nt: TGTGCCAGCAGTTCTAGCAGGGGGCGCGGGTATGGCTACACCTTC
j_gene: TRBJ1-2
abundance: few
v_gene: TRBV12-3/TRBV12-4
d_gene: TRBD1

CDR3aa: CASSRRGVSGGGETQYF
CDR3nt: TGTGCCAGCAGCCGCCGGGGGGTTAGCGGGGGAGGAGAGACCCAGTACTTC
j_gene: TRBJ2-5
abundance: few
v_gene: TRBV11-2
d_gene: TRBD2

CDR3aa: CASSLVPEYGYTF
CDR3nt: TGCGCCAGCAGCTTGGTGCCGGAGTATGGCTACACCTTC
j_gene: TRBJ1-2
abundance: .
v_gene: TRBV5-1
d_gene: .

CDR3aa: CASSVGGGATPLHF
CDR3nt: TGTGCCAGCAGCGTAGGAGGGGGCGCGACACCCCTCCACTTT
j_gene: TRBJ1-6
abundance: few
v_gene: TRBV9
d_gene: TRBD1

CDR3aa: CASSPSPPYSYEQYF
CDR3nt: TGTGCCAGTAGTCCTTCGCCCCCGTACTCCTACGAGCAGTACTTC
j_gene: TRBJ2-7
abundance: .
v_gene: TRBV27
d_gene: .

CDR3aa: CSATLPYTDTQYF
CDR3nt: TGCAGTGCTACTCTGCCCTATACAGATACGCAGTATTTT
j_gene: TRBJ2-3
abundance: .
v_gene: TRBV20-1
d_gene: .

CDR3aa: CASSLDKGGEQYF
CDR3nt: TGTGCCAGCAGCTTGGATAAGGGGGGGGAGCAGTACTTC
j_gene: TRBJ2-7
abundance: .
v_gene: TRBV5-8
d_gene: .

CDR3aa: CASKRVTDTGELFF
CDR3nt: TGTGCCAGCAAGAGGGTTACAGACACCGGGGAGCTGTTTTTT
j_gene: TRBJ2-2
abundance: .
v_gene: TRBV2
d_gene: .

CDR3aa: CASSSADPTEAFF
CDR3nt: TGTGCCAGCAGTTCCGCGGACCCCACTGAAGCTTTCTTT
j_gene: TRBJ1-1
abundance: .
v_gene: TRBV28
d_gene: .

CDR3aa: CASSLFDEQFF
CDR3nt: TGTGCCAGCAGTTTATTTGATGAGCAGTTCTTC
j_gene: TRBJ2-1
abundance: .
v_gene: TRBV27
d_gene: .

CDR3aa: CASSQWRGGTDTQYF
CDR3nt: TGTGCCAGCAGCCAATGGAGGGGTGGCACAGATACGCAGTATTTT
j_gene: TRBJ2-3
abundance: few
v_gene: TRBV3-1
d_gene: .

CDR3aa: CSAPEEGTETQYF
CDR3nt: TGCAGTGCGCCTGAAGAGGGCACGGAGACCCAGTACTTC
j_gene: TRBJ2-5
abundance: few
v_gene: TRBV20-1
d_gene: .

CDR3aa: CASSSAQGSSSYNEQFF
CDR3nt: TGTGCCAGCAGTTCCGCACAGGGCTCGAGCTCCTACAATGAGCAGTTCTTC
j_gene: TRBJ2-1
abundance: once
v_gene: TRBV6-2/TRBV6-3
d_gene: .

CDR3aa: CASSQGNRGHPLTF
CDR3nt: TGCGCCAGCAGTCAAGGCAACAGGGGGCACCCTCTGACTTTC
j_gene: TRBJ2-6
abundance: .
v_gene: TRBV23-1
d_gene: TRBD1

CDR3aa: CASSRATGAADIQYF
CDR3nt: TGTGCCAGCAGCCGCGCGACAGGGGCAGCGGACATTCAGTACTTC
j_gene: TRBJ2-4
abundance: few
v_gene: TRBV7-9
d_gene: TRBD1

CDR3aa: CASSERPGTVDTQYF
CDR3nt: TGTGCCAGCAGTGAACGCCCAGGGACGGTAGATACGCAGTATTTT
j_gene: TRBJ2-3
abundance: .
v_gene: TRBV2
d_gene: .

CDR3aa: CASSFDRGEQYF
CDR3nt: TGTGCCAGCAGCTTCGACAGAGGGGAGCAGTATTTT
j_gene: TRBJ2-3
abundance: .
v_gene: TRBV7-6
d_gene: .

CDR3aa: CASSPQFGNTIYF
CDR3nt: TGTGCCAGCAGCCCCCAGTTTGGAAACACCATATATTTT
j_gene: TRBJ1-3
abundance: .
v_gene: TRBV4-2
d_gene: .

CDR3aa: CASSYYERQGNFYTF
CDR3nt: TGTGCCAGCAGCTATTACGAAAGACAGGGAAATTTCTACACCTTC
j_gene: TRBJ1-2
abundance: .
v_gene: TRBV3-1
d_gene: TRBD1

CDR3aa: CASRPTGMDTEAFF
CDR3nt: TGTGCCAGCAGGCCGACAGGGATGGACACTGAAGCTTTCTTT
j_gene: TRBJ1-1
abundance: .
v_gene: TRBV12-3/TRBV12-4
d_gene: TRBD1

CDR3aa: CSAVHSSGEKLFF
CDR3nt: TGCAGTGCTGTGCACAGCTCAGGTGAAAAACTGTTTTTT
j_gene: TRBJ1-4
abundance: .
v_gene: TRBV20-1
d_gene: .

CDR3aa: CASRNGQETQYF
CDR3nt: TGTGCCAGCAGGAACGGACAAGAGACCCAGTACTTC
j_gene: TRBJ2-5
abundance: few
v_gene: TRBV12-3/TRBV12-4
d_gene: .

CDR3aa: CASSPQGLAGNNEQFF
CDR3nt: TGTGCCAGCTCACCACAGGGACTAGCGGGTAACAATGAGCAGTTCTTC
j_gene: TRBJ2-1
abundance: few
v_gene: TRBV18
d_gene: TRBD2